This T cell receptor beta chain is from a study of blood T cell repertoires in COVID-19. Background on the study: The United States, Italy and Spain provided the acute and convalescent COVID-19 samples. The analysed material was cDNA or gDNA that came from T cells, B-cell-depleted T cells, or PBMCs.

This CDR3 is built from 15 residues. V was pared by 5 bases and J by 3 bases, with 14 bases between. CDR1 SGHTA and CDR2 FQGNSA come from the germline V gene. As handled by the study authors: It was from reference gene primer amplification that nucleated cell counts were estimated. TCRdb's table, derived via immunoSEQ multiplex PCR, lists solely in-frame clones and lacks some. V and J calls and clone size are copied from that table; D and trimming were computed from the DNA. The data show roughly 220,000 clones, 85% to 90% seen once. This chain joins TRBV7-2 and TRBJ2-1; D is possibly TRBD2 (5 bases). The sequenced sample was peripheral blood. The TCR originated in a man at least 80 years old with acute or convalescent COVID-19. CDR3 DNA: TGTGCCAGCAGCCGCCCCAGCGGCTACTACAATGAGCAGTTCTTC. It is translated as CASSRPSGYYNEQFF.